What follows are 23 T cell receptor beta chains derived from one specimen sequenced in a study of blood T cell repertoires in COVID-19. Measured with immunoSEQ multiplex PCR; TCRdb has only the in-frame clones, and not every one. The sample shows 130,000 or so clones, more than 70% of them seen only once. Sequencing input: peripheral blood. These receptor sequences come from a human donor in a cohort sampled during active COVID-19.

This chain uses TRBV7-2 with TRBJ1-3; 8 bases match TRBD1. J gave up 2 bases and V 3 bases, and 12 bases lay outside the gene matches. Germline V CDR1 and CDR2: SGHTA, FQGNSA. The CDR3 totals 18 residues. The CDR3 region has the DNA TGTGCCAGCAGCTTGGGGGCAGGGAGGGGACAGGCTGGAAACACCATATATTTT. Translation: CASSLGAGRGQAGNTIYF.

This clone has at least ten counts. This chain connects TRBV20-1 to TRBJ1-1; the D gene is possibly TRBD1 (5 bases). The V gene's germline CDR1 is DFQATT and CDR2 SNEGSKA (reference sequence). V was pared by 3 bases and J by 1 base, with 9 bases between. The CDR3 consists of 13 residues. The DNA of the CDR3 is TGCAGTGCTAGTTTACAGGAGAACACTGAAGCTTTCTTT. Encoded protein: CSASLQENTEAFF.

CDR3 DNA sequence: TGTGCCACCAGTGATATCGGCGGGTCCCAGCATTTT. Amino acids: CATSDIGGSQHF. The chain joins TRBV24-1 to TRBJ1-5; D is unclear. The CDR3 extends over 12 amino acids. Trimming removed 3 bases at V and 11 bases at J, with 10 bases between. The germline CDR1 and CDR2 sequences are KGHDR and SFDVKD.

The chain links TRBV6-2 or TRBV6-3 to TRBJ2-5; a possible D gene is TRBD2 (5 bases). The V end lost 7 bases, the J end lost 5 bases, and 20 bases lay between the germline ends. CDR1 is MNHEY and CDR2 is SVGEGT in the germline V gene. This CDR3 has 15 residues. CDR3 sequence (DNA): TGTGCCAGCATCCCCGGCGGGCTAGATCGTGAGACCCAGTACTTC. It yields the protein CASIPGGLDRETQYF.

V gene TRBV19 combines with J gene TRBJ1-2, with 7 bases fitting TRBD1. J lost 5 bases, V lost 5 bases, and 5 bases had no gene match. The germline gives CDR1 LNHDA, CDR2 SQIVND (reference sequence). The CDR3 covers 13 residues. CDR3 nucleotide sequence: TGTGCCAGTAGTTCAGGGGGAAATTATGGCTACACCTTC. Protein sequence: CASSSGGNYGYTF.

This clone came up once. The CDR3 bases are TGTGCCAGTAGCCCGAGGGGGCGATTTAACTATGGCTACACCTTC. It is translated as CASSPRGRFNYGYTF. The V gene is TRBV19, the J gene TRBJ1-2; 7 bases line up with TRBD1. The junction had 8 bases not matched to a gene; V was cut back by 6 bases and J by 1 base. Germline V gene lookup returns CDR1 LNHDA and CDR2 SQIVND (reference sequence). The CDR3 extends over 15 amino acids.

The chain uses TRBV6-5 and TRBJ1-4; no firm D call. Germline CDR1 and CDR2: MNHEY and SVGAGI. Trimming pared 6 bases from V and 5 bases from J, leaving 7 bases between. This CDR3 spans 12 amino acids. Here the CDR3 reads CASRASNEKLFF. CDR3 nucleotide sequence: TGTGCCAGCAGGGCCTCCAATGAAAAACTGTTTTTT.

This chain uses TRBV5-8 with TRBJ2-2; 8 positions match TRBD2. V lost 0 bases to trimming and J lost 3 bases; unmatched junction nucleotides: 13. The length of the CDR3 is 19 residues. CDR1 and CDR2 from the germline V gene are SGHTS and YDEGEE. In DNA form, the CDR3 reads TGTGCCAGCAGCTTGGCCGTTGCCCAGCGGGGGTTTCACACCGGGGAGCTGTTTTTT. This sequence encodes CASSLAVAQRGFHTGELFF.

The rearrangement uses TRBV4-1 and TRBJ2-3; tentative D call: TRBD2 (6 bases). Germline V gene lookup returns CDR1 MGHRA and CDR2 YSYEKL. The CDR3 runs 14 residues. V dropped 1 base and J dropped 6 bases, with 11 bases sitting between them. In nucleotides, the CDR3 is TGCGCCAGCAGCCAAGTACGGGAGACGGATACGCAGTATTTT. It translates to CASSQVRETDTQYF.

This clone was found a few times. The rearrangement joins TRBV30 to TRBJ2-1, with D perhaps matching TRBD2 (7 bases). The CDR3 is made up of 16 amino acids. The germline V gene has CDR1 GTSNPN and CDR2 SVGIG (reference sequence). V was cut by 0 bases and J by 3 bases, with 15 bases left in between. CDR3 residues: CAWSVRGASFYNEQFF. The CDR3, as DNA: TGTGCCTGGAGTGTACGGGGGGCCTCGTTCTACAATGAGCAGTTCTTC.

The chain employs TRBV4-3 and TRBJ2-7, with D possibly matching TRBD1 (6 bases). Germline V gene sequence: CDR1 LGHNA, CDR2 YSLEER. This CDR3 is 13 amino acids long. The germline V and J ends were trimmed by 1 base and 3 bases, with 7 bases remaining between them. The CDR3 sequence is CASSQGGRYEQYF. For the CDR3, the DNA is TGCGCCAGCAGCCAAGGGGGGCGCTACGAGCAGTACTTC.

This clone was observed a handful of times. The chain recombines TRBV20-1 with TRBJ1-4, with 8 bases aligning to TRBD1. Germline CDR1 reads DFQATT; CDR2 reads SNEGSKA (reference sequence). This CDR3 has 14 residues. After removal of 3 bases from V and 4 bases from J, the junction contained 4 bases not matched to a gene. CDR3 nucleotide sequence: TGCAGTGCTAGTTCGGGACAGGTTAATGAAAAACTGTTTTTT. Amino acids: CSASSGQVNEKLFF.

The CDR3 bases are TGTGCCTGGAGTGCCGGGCAGGGGACTATCCACGAGCAGTACGTC. Its translation: CAWSAGQGTIHEQYV. The rearrangement links TRBV30 to TRBJ2-7; D may be TRBD2 (7 bases). The CDR3 contains 15 residues. In germline, CDR1 is GTSNPN, CDR2 SVGIG (reference sequence). Trimming pared 1 base from V and 5 bases from J, leaving 18 bases between.

The chain carries TRBV11-2 and TRBJ1-2, with 8 bases matching TRBD1. This CDR3 comprises 15 residues. CDR1 is SGHAT, CDR2 FQNNGV, per germline. Trimming removed 5 bases from V and 5 bases from J; junction bases left unmatched: 10. The CDR3 DNA is TGTGCCAGCAGCCCCGCCGGGACAGGAATTTATGGCTACACCTTC. This translates into CASSPAGTGIYGYTF.

The rearrangement links TRBV10-3 to TRBJ1-6, with D hard to call. CDR3 size: 14 residues. Trimming removed 8 bases at V and 10 bases at J, with 18 bases between. The germline V gene has CDR1 ENHRY and CDR2 SYGVKD. CDR3 residues: CAIASNAQRSPLHF. For the CDR3, the DNA is TGTGCCATCGCATCCAACGCGCAGCGATCACCCCTCCACTTT.

This clone was seen once. The J gene is TRBJ1-3, the V gene TRBV9; the D is unclear. The CDR3 is made up of 16 amino acids. The germline CDR1 and CDR2 sequences are SGDLS and YYNGEE. V dropped 4 bases and J dropped 2 bases, with 16 bases sitting between them. The CDR3 spells CASSPRTTSAGNTIYF. The CDR3 DNA is TGTGCCAGCAGCCCACGGACCACTAGCGCTGGAAACACCATATATTTT.

This chain uses TRBV7-3 with TRBJ1-1; D is possibly TRBD1 (6 bases). Trimming removed 4 bases at V and 1 base at J, with 10 bases between. The CDR3 is 14 residues long. Germline V lookup: CDR1 SGHTA, CDR2 FQGTGA. CDR3 in amino acids: CASSSGVGNTEAFF. In DNA form, the CDR3 reads TGTGCCAGCAGCTCAGGGGTAGGGAACACTGAAGCTTTCTTT.

This chain connects TRBV10-1 to TRBJ1-5, with D possibly being TRBD1 (5 bases). The V gene's germline CDR1 is WNHNN and CDR2 SYGVQD (reference sequence). The CDR3 is made up of 12 amino acids. Trimming pared 6 bases from V and 4 bases from J, leaving 7 bases between. CDR3: CASRHRNQPQHF. The CDR3 DNA follows: TGCGCCAGCAGACACAGGAATCAGCCCCAGCATTTT.

The gene calls are TRBV9 and TRBJ2-1; tentative D call: TRBD2 (6 bases). The CDR3 length is 13 residues. V lost 3 bases, J lost 6 bases, and 10 bases lay in between. Germline-derived CDR1 and CDR2 are SGDLS and YYNGEE. The CDR3 is CASSEAGPNEQFF. The CDR3 bases are TGTGCCAGCAGCGAGGCGGGACCCAATGAGCAGTTCTTC.

The chain recombines TRBV7-9 with TRBJ2-1; the match to TRBD2 covers 8 bases. The CDR3 sequence is 15 residues long. CDR1 and CDR2 (germline): SEHNR, FQNEAQ (reference sequence). The V and J ends lost 3 bases and 5 bases, in that order; junction bases with no gene match: 6. CDR3 in amino acids: CASSFWDSGDNEQFF. Here the CDR3 DNA reads TGTGCCAGCAGCTTCTGGGATAGCGGGGACAATGAGCAGTTCTTC.

The chain carries TRBV7-9 and TRBJ2-3; the D is unclear. Germline CDR1 SEHNR, CDR2 FQNEAQ (reference sequence). The length of the CDR3 is 15 residues. Trimming cost V 1 base and J 1 base, with 9 bases left between them. The CDR3 protein is CASSLGQLGTDTQYF. The CDR3 DNA reads TGTGCCAGCAGCTTAGGACAACTGGGCACAGATACGCAGTATTTT.

The chain has TRBV9 and TRBJ1-2; D ambiguous. This CDR3 has 15 residues. V shed 3 bases and J shed 4 bases, with 16 bases lying between them. Looked up from germline, CDR1 is SGDLS and CDR2 is YYNGEE. CDR3 amino acids: CASSGAGGRAYGYTF. The DNA for the CDR3 is TGTGCCAGCAGCGGGGCCGGAGGGAGGGCCTATGGCTACACCTTC.

The chain carries TRBV12-3 or TRBV12-4 and TRBJ2-7; TRBD1 matches 9 bases. CDR3 size: 13 residues. The V gene end was trimmed by 5 bases and the J gene end by 2 bases; junction bases not matched to a gene: 1. The CDR3 loop reads CASSRDRAYEQYF. The CDR3 DNA reads as TGTGCCAGCAGTCGGGACAGGGCCTACGAGCAGTACTTC.